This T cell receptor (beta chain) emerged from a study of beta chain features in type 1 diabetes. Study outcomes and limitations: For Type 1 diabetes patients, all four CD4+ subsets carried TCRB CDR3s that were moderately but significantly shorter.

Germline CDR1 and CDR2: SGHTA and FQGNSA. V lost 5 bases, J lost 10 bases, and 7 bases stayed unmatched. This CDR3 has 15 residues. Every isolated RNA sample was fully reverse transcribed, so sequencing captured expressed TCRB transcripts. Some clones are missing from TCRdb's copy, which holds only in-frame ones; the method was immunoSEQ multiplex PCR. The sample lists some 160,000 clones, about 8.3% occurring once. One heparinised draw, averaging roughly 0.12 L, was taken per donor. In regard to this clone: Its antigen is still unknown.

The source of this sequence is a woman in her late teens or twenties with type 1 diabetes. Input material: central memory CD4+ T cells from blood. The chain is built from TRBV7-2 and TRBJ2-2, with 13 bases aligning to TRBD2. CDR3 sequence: CASSPRTSGRMELFF. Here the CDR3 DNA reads TGTGCCAGCAGCCCCCGGACTAGCGGGAGAATGGAGCTGTTTTTT.